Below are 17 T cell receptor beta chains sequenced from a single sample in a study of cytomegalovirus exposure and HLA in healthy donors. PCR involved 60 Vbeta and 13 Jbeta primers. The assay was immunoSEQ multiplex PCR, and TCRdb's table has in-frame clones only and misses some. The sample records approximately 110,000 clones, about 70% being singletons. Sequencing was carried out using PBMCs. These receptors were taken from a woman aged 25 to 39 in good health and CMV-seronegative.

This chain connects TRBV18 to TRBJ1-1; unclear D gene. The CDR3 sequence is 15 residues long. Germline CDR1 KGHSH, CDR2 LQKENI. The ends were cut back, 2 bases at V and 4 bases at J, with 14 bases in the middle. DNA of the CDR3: TGTGCCAGCTCACCAACCGACCCACAGACCACTGAAGCTTTCTTT. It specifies CASSPTDPQTTEAFF. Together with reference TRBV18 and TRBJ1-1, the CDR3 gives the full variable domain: NAGVMQNPRHLVRRRGQEARLRCSPMKGHSHVYWYRQLPEEGLKFMVYLQKENIIDESGMPKERFSAEFPKEGPSILRIQQVVRGDSAAYFCASSPTDPQTTEAFFGQGTRLTVV.

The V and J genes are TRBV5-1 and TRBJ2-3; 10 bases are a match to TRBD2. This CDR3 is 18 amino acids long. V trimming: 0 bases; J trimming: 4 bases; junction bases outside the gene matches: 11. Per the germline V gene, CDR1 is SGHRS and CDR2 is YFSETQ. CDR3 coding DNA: TGCGCCAGCAGCTTGGGGGCTAGCGGGAGTTCGATCGCAGATACGCAGTATTTT. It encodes CASSLGASGSSIADTQYF.

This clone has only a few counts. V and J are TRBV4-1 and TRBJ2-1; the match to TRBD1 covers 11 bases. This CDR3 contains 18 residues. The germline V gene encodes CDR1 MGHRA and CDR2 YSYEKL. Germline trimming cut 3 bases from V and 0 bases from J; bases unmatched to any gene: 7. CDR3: CASSHPGTGGPSYNEQFF. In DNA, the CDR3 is TGCGCCAGCAGCCACCCCGGGACAGGGGGTCCCTCCTACAATGAGCAGTTCTTC.

As DNA, the CDR3 is TGTGCCAGCAGCCAAGCTAGCGGGAGGCACACAGATACGCAGTATTTT. Amino acid sequence: CASSQASGRHTDTQYF. This sequence joins TRBV4-2 and TRBJ2-3; TRBD2 matches 11 bases. The germline V gene has CDR1 LGHNA and CDR2 YNFKEQ. V gave up 1 base and J gave up 2 bases; unmatched junction bases: 2. The CDR3 spans 16 residues.

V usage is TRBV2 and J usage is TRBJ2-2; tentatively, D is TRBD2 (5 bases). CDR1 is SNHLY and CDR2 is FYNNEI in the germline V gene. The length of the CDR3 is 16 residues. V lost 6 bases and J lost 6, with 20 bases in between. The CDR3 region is CASREYLAGVAGELFF. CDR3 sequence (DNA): TGTGCCAGCAGGGAATACCTAGCAGGAGTTGCCGGGGAGCTGTTTTTT.

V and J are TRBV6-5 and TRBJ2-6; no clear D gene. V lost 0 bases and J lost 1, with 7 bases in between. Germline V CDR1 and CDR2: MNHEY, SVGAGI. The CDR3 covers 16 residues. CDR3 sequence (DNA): TGTGCCAGCAGTTACTCGTTGGCTTCTGGGGCCAACGTCCTGACTTTC. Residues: CASSYSLASGANVLTF.

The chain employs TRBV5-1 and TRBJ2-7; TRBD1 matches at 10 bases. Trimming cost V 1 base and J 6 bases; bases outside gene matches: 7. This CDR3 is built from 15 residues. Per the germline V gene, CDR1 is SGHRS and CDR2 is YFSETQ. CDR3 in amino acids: CASSLHDGQGGEQYF. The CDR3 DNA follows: TGCGCCAGCAGCTTGCATGACGGACAGGGGGGCGAGCAGTACTTC.

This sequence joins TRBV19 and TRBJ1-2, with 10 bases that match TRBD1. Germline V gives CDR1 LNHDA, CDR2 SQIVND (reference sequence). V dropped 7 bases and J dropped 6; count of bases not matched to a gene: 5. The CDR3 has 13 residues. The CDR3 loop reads CASISTGGNGYTF. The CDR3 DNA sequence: TGTGCCAGTATCTCGACAGGGGGCAATGGCTACACCTTC.

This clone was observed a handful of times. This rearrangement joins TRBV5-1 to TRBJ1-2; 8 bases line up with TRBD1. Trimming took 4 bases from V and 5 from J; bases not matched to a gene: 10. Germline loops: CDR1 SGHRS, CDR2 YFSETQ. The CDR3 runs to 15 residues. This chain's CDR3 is CASSPTGGTGYGYTF. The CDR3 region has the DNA TGCGCCAGCAGCCCTACAGGGGGAACGGGGTATGGCTACACCTTC.

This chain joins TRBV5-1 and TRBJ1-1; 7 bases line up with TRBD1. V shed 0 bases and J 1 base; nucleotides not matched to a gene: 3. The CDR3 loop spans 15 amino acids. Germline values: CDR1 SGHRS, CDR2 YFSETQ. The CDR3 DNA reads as TGCGCCAGCAGCTTGGACGGACAGGCGAACACTGAAGCTTTCTTT. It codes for CASSLDGQANTEAFF.

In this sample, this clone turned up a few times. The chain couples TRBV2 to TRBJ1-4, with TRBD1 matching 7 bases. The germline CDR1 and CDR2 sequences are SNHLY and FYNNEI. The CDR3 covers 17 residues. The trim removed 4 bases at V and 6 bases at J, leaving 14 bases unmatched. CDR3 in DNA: TGTGCCAGCAGTGTGAGGACAGGTCCTACGACTGATGAAAAACTGTTTTTT. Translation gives CASSVRTGPTTDEKLFF. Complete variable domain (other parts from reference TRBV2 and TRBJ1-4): EPEVTQTPSHQVTQMGQEVILRCVPISNHLYFYWYRQILGQKVEFLVSFYNNEISEKSEIFDDQFSVERPDGSNFTLKIRSTKLEDSAMYFCASSVRTGPTTDEKLFFGSGTQLSVL.

CDR3 coding DNA: TGTGCCAGCAGTGAAATGGTAGCGGGACCCTACGGCTACACCTTC. Translation gives CASSEMVAGPYGYTF. The V call is TRBV6-1, the J call TRBJ1-2, with D possibly being TRBD1 (5 bases). The CDR3 covers 15 residues. CDR1 is MNHNS and CDR2 is SASEGT in the germline V gene. The ends were cut back, 2 bases at V and 8 bases at J, with 18 bases in the middle.

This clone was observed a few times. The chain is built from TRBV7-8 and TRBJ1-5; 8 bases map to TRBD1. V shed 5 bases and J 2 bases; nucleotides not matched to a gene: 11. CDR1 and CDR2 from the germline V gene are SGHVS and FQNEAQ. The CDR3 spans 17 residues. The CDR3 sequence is CASSPLWTGSGNQPQHF. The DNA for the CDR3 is TGTGCCAGCAGCCCTCTTTGGACAGGGAGTGGCAATCAGCCCCAGCATTTT.

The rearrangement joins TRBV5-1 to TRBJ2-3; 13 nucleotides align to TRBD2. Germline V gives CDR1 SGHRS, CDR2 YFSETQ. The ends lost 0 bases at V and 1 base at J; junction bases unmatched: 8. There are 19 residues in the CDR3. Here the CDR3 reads CASSLANPGLAGGTDTQYF. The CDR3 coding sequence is TGCGCCAGCAGCTTGGCCAATCCCGGACTAGCGGGAGGCACAGATACGCAGTATTTT. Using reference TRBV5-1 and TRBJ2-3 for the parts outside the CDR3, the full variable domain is KAGVTQTPRYLIKTRGQQVTLSCSPISGHRSVSWYQQTPGQGLQFLFEYFSETQRNKGNFPGRFSGRQFSNSRSEMNVSTLELGDSALYLCASSLANPGLAGGTDTQYFGPGTRLTVL.

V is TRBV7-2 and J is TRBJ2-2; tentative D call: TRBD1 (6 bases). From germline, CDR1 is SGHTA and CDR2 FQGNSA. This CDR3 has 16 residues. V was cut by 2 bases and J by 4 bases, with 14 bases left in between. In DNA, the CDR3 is TGTGCCAGCAGCTTATCGCCAGGGGTGTCCACCGGGGAGCTGTTTTTT. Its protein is CASSLSPGVSTGELFF.

CDR3 loop: CASREKGQSTGELFF. For the CDR3, the DNA is TGTGCCAGCAGGGAGAAAGGACAGTCCACCGGGGAGCTGTTTTTT. J is TRBJ2-2 and V is TRBV7-9; TRBD1 might be the D (6 bases). CDR3 length: 15 residues. Trimming pared 6 bases from V and 4 bases from J, leaving 15 bases between. Germline V CDR1 and CDR2: SEHNR, FQNEAQ (reference sequence). Filled out from reference TRBV7-9 and TRBJ2-2, the complete variable domain reads DTGVSQNPRHKITKRGQNVTFRCDPISEHNRLYWYRQTLGQGPEFLTYFQNEAQLEKSRLLSDRFSAERPKGSFSTLEIQRTEQGDSAMYLCASREKGQSTGELFFGEGSRLTVL.

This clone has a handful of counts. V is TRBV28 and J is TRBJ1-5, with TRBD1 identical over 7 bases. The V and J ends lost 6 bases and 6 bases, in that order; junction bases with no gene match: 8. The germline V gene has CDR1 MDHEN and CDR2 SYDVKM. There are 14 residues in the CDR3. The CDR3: CASRFGRDSQPQHF. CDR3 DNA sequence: TGTGCCAGCAGATTCGGCCGGGACAGTCAGCCCCAGCATTTT.